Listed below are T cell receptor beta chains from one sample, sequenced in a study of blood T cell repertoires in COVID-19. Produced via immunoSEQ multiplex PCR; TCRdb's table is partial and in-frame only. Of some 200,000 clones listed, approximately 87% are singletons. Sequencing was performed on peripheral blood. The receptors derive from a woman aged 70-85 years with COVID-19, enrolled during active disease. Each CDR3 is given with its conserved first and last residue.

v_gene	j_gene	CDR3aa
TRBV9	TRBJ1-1	CASSALSVGNTEAFF
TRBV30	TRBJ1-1	CAWSPLTGEAFF
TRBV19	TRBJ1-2	CASKKTQTGRFLGYTF
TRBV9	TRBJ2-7	CASSRSGTRHEQYF
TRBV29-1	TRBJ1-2	CSVEDPPHYGYTF
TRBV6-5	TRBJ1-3	CASSYDQGSSGNTIYF
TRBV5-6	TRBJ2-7	CASSPFSGTAIYEQYF
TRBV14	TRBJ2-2	CASSPTNTGELFF
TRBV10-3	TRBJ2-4	CAISDLWGTSGSSKNIQYF
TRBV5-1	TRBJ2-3	CASSILAGAGTDTQYF
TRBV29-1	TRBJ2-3	CSVEGTGGWGTDTQYF
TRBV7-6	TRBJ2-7	CASSLGPSGDYEQYF
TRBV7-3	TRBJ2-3	CASSFGVGGGSTDTQYF
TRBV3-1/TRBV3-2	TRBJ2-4	CASSQAGLAKNIQYF
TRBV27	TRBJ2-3	CASSSRGPKDTQYF
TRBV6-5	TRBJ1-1	CASSSVTGGQNTEAFF
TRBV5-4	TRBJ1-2	CASSTSRGTVDGYTF
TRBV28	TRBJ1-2	CASSLANNYGYTF
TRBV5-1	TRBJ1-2	CASSARQGEDGYTF
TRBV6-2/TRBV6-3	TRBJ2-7	CASSLQGKYEQYF
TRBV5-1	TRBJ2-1	CASSLTASGSYNEQFF
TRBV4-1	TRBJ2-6	CASSPFSSGSGANVLTF
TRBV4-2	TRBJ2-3	CASSQLAGGQGADTQYF
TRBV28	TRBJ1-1	CASRAGGPNTEAFF
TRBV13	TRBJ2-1	CASSPRSRNNEQFF
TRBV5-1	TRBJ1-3	CASSSEPAGQTSGNTIYF
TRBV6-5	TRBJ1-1	CASSRQNTEAFF
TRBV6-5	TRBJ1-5	CASNPGQGWVMAQHF
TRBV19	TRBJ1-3	CASSVGGSGNTIYF
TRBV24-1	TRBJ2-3	CATSDRGSADTQYF
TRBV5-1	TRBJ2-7	CASRDEGTSGRRYEQYF
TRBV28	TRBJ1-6	CASSRFNSPLHF
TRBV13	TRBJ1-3	CASSNPTLRTGSGNTIYF
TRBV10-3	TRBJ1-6	CAISDNTGSYNSPLHF
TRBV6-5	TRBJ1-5	CASRGGNQPQHF
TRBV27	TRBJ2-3	CASSTGLATDTQYF
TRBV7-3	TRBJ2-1	CASITKTSGPYNEQFF
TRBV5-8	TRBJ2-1	CASSRGGLSYNEQFF
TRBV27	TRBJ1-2	CASSSIGYGYTF
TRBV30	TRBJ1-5	CAWSVQENQPQHF
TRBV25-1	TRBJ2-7	CASSEYQGAYEQYF
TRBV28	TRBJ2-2	CASGGHTNTGELFF
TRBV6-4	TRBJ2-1	CASSPTSGRRNEQFF
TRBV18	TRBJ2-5	CASSPPSSGSVETQYF
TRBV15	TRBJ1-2	CATSGGGPGLRYGYTF
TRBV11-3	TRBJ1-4	CASSFRADEKLFF